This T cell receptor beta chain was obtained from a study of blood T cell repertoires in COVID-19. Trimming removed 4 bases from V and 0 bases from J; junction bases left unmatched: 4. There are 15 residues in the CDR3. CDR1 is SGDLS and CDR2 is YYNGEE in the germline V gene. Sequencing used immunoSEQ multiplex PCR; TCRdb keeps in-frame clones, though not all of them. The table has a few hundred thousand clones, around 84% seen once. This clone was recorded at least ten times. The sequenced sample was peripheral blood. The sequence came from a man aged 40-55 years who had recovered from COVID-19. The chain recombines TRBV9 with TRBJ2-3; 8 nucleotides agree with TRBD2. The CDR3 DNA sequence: TGTGCCAGCAGCCGTAGCGGGGCAAGCACAGATACGCAGTATTTT. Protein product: CASSRSGASTDTQYF.